This T cell receptor beta chain originates from a study of T cell repertoires in cytomegalovirus infection. Of note for this clonotype: Its antigen is unknown.

CDR3 size: 16 residues. Trimming at V came to 3 bases and at J to 4 bases, leaving 8 bases not matched to a gene. CDR1 is LNHNV, CDR2 YYDKDF, per germline (reference sequence). One entry per CDR3 protein, called by TCRdb with MiXCR from the reads. Altogether about 490,000 distinct CDR3 sequences are present, about 10% being singletons, with the ten largest covering roughly 10%. Study-level results: HLA-C-restricted CMV clonotypes gave the most frequent clonotype in two of eight donors.

Sequencing was performed on PBMCs. The chain couples TRBV15 to TRBJ2-3; TRBD2 agrees at 9 bases. The sequence was collected from a human donor in good health (CMV status not recorded). Some clones in this sample may be carry-over from other donors' samples. The CDR3 reads CATSRDIAGAADTQYF. The CDR3 DNA reads as TGTGCCACCAGCAGGGATATAGCGGGAGCGGCAGATACGCAGTATTTT.